This TCR beta chain was sequenced for a study of cytomegalovirus exposure and HLA in healthy donors. Concerning this clone: Its antigen is still unknown.

This CDR3 spans 15 amino acids. Trimming removed 3 bases from V and 3 bases from J; junction bases left unmatched: 6. The germline V gene has CDR1 MRHNA and CDR2 SNTAGT. The PCR employed 60 Vbeta primers together with 13 Jbeta primers. The repertoire was sequenced with immunoSEQ multiplex PCR; TCRdb's copy has only in-frame clones and lacks some. The table has approximately 140,000 clones, 70% to 80% seen once. Study-level results: Later work found that TCR association rates differed between HLA loci; DRB1 had the most and HLA-C the fewest. It was reported that TCR beta sequences correctly inferred the HLA-A and HLA-B alleles for most subjects.

V is TRBV6-4 and J is TRBJ1-1; TRBD1 aligns across 8 bases. Sample: PBMCs. This sequence originates from a human donor in good health. The CDR3, as DNA: TGTGCCAGCAGTGAAAGGGACAGGTGGGACACTGAAGCTTTCTTT. Translating it yields CASSERDRWDTEAFF.